This entry lists 21 T cell receptor beta chains sequenced from one sample in a study of blood T cell repertoires in COVID-19. The repertoire was sequenced with immunoSEQ multiplex PCR; TCRdb's copy has only in-frame clones and lacks some. The sample consists of approximately 250,000 clones, just under 85% of them appearing once. The source material was peripheral blood. The receptors derive from a woman aged 55-69 years with active or convalescent COVID-19.

This clone was observed a handful of times. The V call is TRBV6-1, the J call TRBJ2-2, with 8 positions matching TRBD2. Germline trimming cut 4 bases from V and 0 bases from J; bases unmatched to any gene: 4. This CDR3 is built from 16 residues. Germline loops: CDR1 MNHNS, CDR2 SASEGT. CDR3 sequence (DNA): TGTGCCAGCAGTGCTTGGACTAGCTCGAACACCGGGGAGCTGTTTTTT. Translation gives CASSAWTSSNTGELFF.

V gene TRBV5-1 combines with J gene TRBJ2-5, with TRBD2 as a possible D gene (5 bases). Germline V gives CDR1 SGHRS, CDR2 YFSETQ. Trimming pared 0 bases from V and 4 bases from J, leaving 13 bases between. This CDR3 has 15 residues. In DNA form, the CDR3 reads TGCGCCAGCAGCTTGGATCGGGGTTTAAGAGAGACCCAGTACTTC. Amino acids: CASSLDRGLRETQYF.

This chain uses TRBV7-8 with TRBJ2-7; D remains ambiguous. Per germline, CDR1 SGHVS and CDR2 FQNEAQ. The CDR3 loop spans 11 amino acids. V was shortened by 2 bases and J by 6 bases, with 5 bases between the two germline ends. The CDR3 sequence: CASSLSGEQYF. The CDR3 coding sequence is TGTGCCAGCAGCTTATCCGGCGAGCAGTACTTC.

The V and J genes are TRBV2 and TRBJ2-3; a weak D match, TRBD2 (6 bases). Per the germline V gene, CDR1 is SNHLY and CDR2 is FYNNEI. Deletions cut 6 bases from V and 1 base from J, with 17 bases between. The CDR3 is 16 amino acids. The CDR3 DNA sequence: TGTGCCAGCAGGGACCTTGGGGTAGCGGGCACAGATACGCAGTATTTT. This encodes CASRDLGVAGTDTQYF.

The genes are TRBV6-2 or TRBV6-3 and TRBJ2-7; TRBD2 agrees at 10 bases. V was clipped by 5 bases and J by 4 bases; unmatched bases: 11. The CDR3 consists of 16 residues. Per the germline V gene, CDR1 is MNHEY and CDR2 is SVGEGT. CDR3 protein: CASSSISGTSAYEQYF. The DNA for the CDR3 is TGTGCCAGCAGTAGTATCAGTGGGACTAGCGCATACGAGCAGTACTTC.

This clone was observed once. The chain employs TRBV5-1 and TRBJ2-1, with 9 bases matching TRBD2. V lost 0 bases to trimming and J lost 7 bases; unmatched junction nucleotides: 2. The CDR3 is 14 residues long. Germline lookup yields CDR1 SGHRS and CDR2 YFSETQ. The CDR3 is CASSLGGGDNEQFF. CDR3 bases: TGCGCCAGCAGCTTGGGCGGGGGGGATAATGAGCAGTTCTTC.

This clone was detected only a few times. The chain recombines TRBV28 with TRBJ2-5; weak D call: TRBD1 (5 bases). Germline-derived CDR1 and CDR2 are MDHEN and SYDVKM. V was pared by 5 bases and J by 1 base, with 11 bases between. This CDR3 has 14 residues. CDR3 sequence reads: CASSPQTVQETQYF. CDR3 DNA sequence: TGTGCCAGCAGTCCCCAGACAGTCCAAGAGACCCAGTACTTC. The variable domain in full, with the rest retrieved from reference TRBV28 and TRBJ2-5, is DVKVTQSSRYLVKRTGEKVFLECVQDMDHENMFWYRQDPGLGLRLIYFSYDVKMKEKGDIPEGYSVSREKKERFSLILESASTNQTSMYLCASSPQTVQETQYFGPGTRLLVL.

This clone occurred once. This chain uses TRBV4-2 with TRBJ2-3; D possibly corresponds to TRBD2 (6 bases). Trimming pared 0 bases from V and 0 bases from J, leaving 13 bases between. Germline lookup yields CDR1 LGHNA and CDR2 YNFKEQ. This CDR3 spans 17 amino acids. This CDR3 is CASSQDPPRGSTDTQYF. The CDR3 nucleotides are TGTGCCAGCAGCCAAGATCCCCCCCGGGGGAGCACAGATACGCAGTATTTT.

This chain links TRBV28 with TRBJ2-1; D may be TRBD2 (6 bases). Looked up from germline, CDR1 is MDHEN and CDR2 is SYDVKM. V dropped 5 bases and J dropped 2 bases, with 13 bases sitting between them. The CDR3 length is 15 residues. The CDR3 sequence: CASSPSGTAYNEQFF. The CDR3 nucleotides read TGTGCCAGCAGTCCCTCCGGGACTGCCTACAATGAGCAGTTCTTC.

The chain has TRBV7-8 and TRBJ1-2; 10 positions match TRBD1. The CDR3 sequence is 16 residues long. Trimming took 5 bases from V and 6 from J; bases not matched to a gene: 12. Germline lookup yields CDR1 SGHVS and CDR2 FQNEAQ. CDR3 region: CASSTGPGQGSNGYTF. CDR3 sequence (DNA): TGTGCCAGCAGCACCGGCCCGGGACAGGGGTCGAATGGCTACACCTTC.

This clone was observed at least ten times. The chain is built from TRBV5-1 and TRBJ2-1; 12 nucleotides align to TRBD2. Germline V gene lookup returns CDR1 SGHRS and CDR2 YFSETQ. The CDR3 covers 18 residues. V lost 4 bases to trimming and J lost 1 base; unmatched junction nucleotides: 9. The CDR3 reads CASSPSTSGRHSYNEQFF. The CDR3 coding sequence is TGCGCCAGCAGCCCATCAACTAGCGGGAGGCATTCCTACAATGAGCAGTTCTTC. Variable domain in full (rest from reference TRBV5-1 and TRBJ2-1): KAGVTQTPRYLIKTRGQQVTLSCSPISGHRSVSWYQQTPGQGLQFLFEYFSETQRNKGNFPGRFSGRQFSNSRSEMNVSTLELGDSALYLCASSPSTSGRHSYNEQFFGPGTRLTVL.

With respect to this clone: The sample has other DNA sequences that encode this CDR3 too. V gene TRBV6-5 combines with J gene TRBJ2-5, with D possibly TRBD2 on 5 matching bases. The CDR3 extends over 13 amino acids. Germline-derived CDR1 and CDR2 are MNHEY and SVGAGI. V was cut by 2 bases and J by 4 bases, with 8 bases left in between. This CDR3 reads CASSYPGRETQYF. The CDR3 nucleotides are TGTGCCAGCAGTTACCCTGGGAGAGAGACCCAGTACTTC.

The J gene is TRBJ2-7, the V gene TRBV11-2, with TRBD2 as a possible D gene (5 bases). From germline, CDR1 is SGHAT and CDR2 FQNNGV. V lost 5 bases and J lost 1, with 9 bases in between. CDR3 size: 13 residues. The CDR3 DNA reads as TGTGCCAGCAGCCTTAGCGATTCCTACGAGCAGTACTTC. Its protein is CASSLSDSYEQYF.

The chain uses TRBV7-2 and TRBJ2-5; tentative D call: TRBD1 (5 bases). V shed 5 bases and J shed 2 bases, with 12 bases lying between them. The germline V gene encodes CDR1 SGHTA and CDR2 FQGNSA. This CDR3 is built from 14 residues. The CDR3 DNA is TGTGCCAGCAGCCCGTCCCGACAGCAAGAGACCCAGTACTTC. It yields the protein CASSPSRQQETQYF.

The V gene is TRBV2, the J gene TRBJ2-7; no reliable D call. This CDR3 comprises 13 residues. Trimming took 2 bases from V and 4 from J, leaving 9 bases between them. Germline V gene data show CDR1 as SNHLY and CDR2 as FYNNEI. CDR3: CASSESRSYEQYV. CDR3 coding DNA: TGTGCCAGCAGTGAATCGCGGTCATACGAGCAGTACGTC.

The J gene is TRBJ2-3, the V gene TRBV19; possibly TRBD2 for D (7 bases). The CDR3 totals 15 residues. V was pared by 6 bases and J by 3 bases, with 16 bases between. Germline V gene lookup returns CDR1 LNHDA and CDR2 SQIVND (reference sequence). CDR3 residues: CASSIPRGGTDTQYF. The CDR3 nucleotides are TGTGCCAGTAGCATCCCGAGGGGGGGTACAGATACGCAGTATTTT.

The table lists this clone with a few counts. This chain joins TRBV6-1 and TRBJ1-3; no clear D. V gave up 1 base and J gave up 0 bases, with 13 bases separating them. The CDR3 totals 17 residues. Germline V CDR1 and CDR2: MNHNS, SASEGT. DNA of the CDR3: TGTGCCAGCAGTGAAGTAGGAGTCGGGAGCTCTGGAAACACCATATATTTT. Translating it yields CASSEVGVGSSGNTIYF.

This sequence joins TRBV7-2 and TRBJ1-4, with D possibly matching TRBD1 (5 bases). Germline CDR1 reads SGHTA; CDR2 reads FQGNSA. Trimming removed 1 base from V and 10 bases from J, with 16 bases in between. CDR3 length equals 15 residues. CDR3: CASSLDEQGYVKLFF. The CDR3 DNA follows: TGTGCCAGCAGCTTAGACGAGCAGGGATACGTAAAACTGTTTTTT.

This sequence joins TRBV5-1 and TRBJ2-5, with D unresolved. CDR1 is SGHRS and CDR2 is YFSETQ in the germline V gene. The CDR3 has 13 amino acids. Trimming stripped 4 bases from V and 4 bases from J, with 11 bases between. In DNA form, the CDR3 reads TGCGCCAGCAGCCAGGCGTACCGAGAGACCCAGTACTTC. It codes for CASSQAYRETQYF.

CDR3 amino acids: CASGFGTPATNNEQFF. Written as DNA, the CDR3 is TGTGCTAGTGGTTTTGGGACTCCCGCGACGAACAATGAGCAGTTCTTC. The V gene is TRBV12-5, the J gene TRBJ2-1; perhaps TRBD2 as D (6 bases). This CDR3 contains 16 residues. The germline gives CDR1 LGHNT, CDR2 FRNRAP. The V end lost 3 bases, the J end lost 5 bases, and 17 bases lay between the germline ends.

The gene calls are TRBV7-9 and TRBJ1-1; the D gene is possibly TRBD1 (6 bases). CDR1 is SEHNR, CDR2 FQNEAQ, per germline (reference sequence). The V and J ends lost 3 bases and 6 bases respectively, with 8 bases between them. The CDR3 consists of 12 residues. The CDR3 region is CASSLGGPEAFF. The CDR3, as DNA: TGTGCCAGCAGCTTGGGGGGGCCTGAAGCTTTCTTT.